Given below is one T cell receptor (beta chain) in context. What it binds is unknown. PBMCs numbering at least 6 million were isolated per sample. The source of the sample is a study of blood T cells in healthy people across ages. Study outcomes and limitations: Whereas aged donors had fewer naive CD4+ cells, long-lived donors had more of them and higher diversity.

The authors ran a second PCR of about 6 to 12 cycles using a sample-barcoded 5' primer and a J-beta primer mix. TCRdb reprocessed the 5' RACE reads via MiXCR and lists one record per CDR3 protein. The sample has some 700,000 distinct CDR3 sequences; 20% to 25% are singletons. Trimming cost V 0 bases and J 5 bases, with 17 bases left between them. The germline V gene encodes CDR1 LGHDT and CDR2 YNNKEL (reference sequence). This CDR3 is 17 amino acids long. V is TRBV3-1 and J is TRBJ2-1, with a tentative D call TRBD1 (6 bases). Sequenced: blood. This TCR was sampled from a man between 70 and 80 years old in good health. CDR3: CASSQDPAGAFHNEQFF. CDR3 DNA sequence: TGTGCCAGCAGCCAAGATCCTGCAGGGGCCTTCCACAATGAGCAGTTCTTC.